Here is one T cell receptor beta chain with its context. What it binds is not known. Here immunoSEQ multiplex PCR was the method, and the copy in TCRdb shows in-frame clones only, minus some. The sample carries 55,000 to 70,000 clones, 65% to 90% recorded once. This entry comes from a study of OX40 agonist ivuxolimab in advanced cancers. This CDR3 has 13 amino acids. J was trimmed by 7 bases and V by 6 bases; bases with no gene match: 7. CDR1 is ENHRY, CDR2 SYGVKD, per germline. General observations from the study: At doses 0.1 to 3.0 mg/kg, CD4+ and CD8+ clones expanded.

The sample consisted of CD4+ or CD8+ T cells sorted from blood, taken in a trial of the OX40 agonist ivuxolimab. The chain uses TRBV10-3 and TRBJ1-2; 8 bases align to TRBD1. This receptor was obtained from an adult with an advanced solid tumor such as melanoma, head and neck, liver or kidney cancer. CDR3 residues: CAISDTGGGGYTF. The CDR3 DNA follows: TGTGCCATCAGCGACACAGGGGGGGGTGGCTACACCTTC.